This paragraph reports one T cell receptor (beta chain). This CDR3 comprises 14 residues. CDR1 is SGHRS, CDR2 YFSETQ, per germline. V was shortened by 0 bases and J by 5 bases, with 11 bases between the two germline ends. This record comes from a study of blood T cell repertoires in COVID-19. Overall study: Sources were T cells, B-cell-depleted T cells, or PBMCs; the material itself was cDNA or gDNA.

The method was immunoSEQ multiplex PCR; TCRdb's version includes in-frame clones alone and lacks a portion of them. The data hold over 150,000 clones, with roughly 84% observed a single time. The sample was peripheral blood. The chain links TRBV5-1 to TRBJ1-1; D unclear. The source of this sequence is a woman aged 40 to 50 with COVID-19, enrolled during active disease. The CDR3 spells CASSLGGARTEAFF. The CDR3 bases are TGCGCCAGCAGCTTGGGAGGAGCGAGGACTGAAGCTTTCTTT.